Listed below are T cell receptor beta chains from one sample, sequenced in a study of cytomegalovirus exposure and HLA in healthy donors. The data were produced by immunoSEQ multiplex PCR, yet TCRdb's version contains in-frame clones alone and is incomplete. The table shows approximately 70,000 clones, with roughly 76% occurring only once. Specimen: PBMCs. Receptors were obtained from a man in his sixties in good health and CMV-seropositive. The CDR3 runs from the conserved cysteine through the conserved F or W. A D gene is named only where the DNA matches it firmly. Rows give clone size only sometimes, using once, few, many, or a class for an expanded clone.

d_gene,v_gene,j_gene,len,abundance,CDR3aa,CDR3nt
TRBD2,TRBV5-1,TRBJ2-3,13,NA,CASSRGGTDTQYF,TGCGCCAGCAGCCGCGGGGGAACAGATACGCAGTATTTT
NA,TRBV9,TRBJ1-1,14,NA,CASSGVQGPTEAFF,TGTGCCAGCAGCGGAGTTCAGGGGCCCACTGAAGCTTTCTTT
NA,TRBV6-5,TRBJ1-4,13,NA,CASSYDGGVELFF,TGTGCCAGCAGTTACGACGGGGGGGTAGAACTGTTTTTT
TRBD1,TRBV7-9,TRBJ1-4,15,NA,CASSLTGVGNEKLFF,TGTGCCAGCAGCCTGACAGGGGTGGGTAATGAAAAACTGTTTTTT
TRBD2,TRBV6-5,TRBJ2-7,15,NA,CASSYSSGTSYEQYF,TGTGCCAGCAGTTACTCCTCCGGGACTAGCTACGAGCAGTACTTC
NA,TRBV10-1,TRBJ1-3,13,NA,CASSETKGNTIYF,TGCGCCAGCAGTGAAACAAAAGGAAACACCATATATTTT
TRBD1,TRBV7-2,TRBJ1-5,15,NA,CASTPGQGMGQPQHF,TGTGCCAGCACCCCGGGACAGGGGATGGGACAGCCCCAGCATTTT
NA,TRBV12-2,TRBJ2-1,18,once,CASRLEAGLSPGRNEQFF,TGTGCAAGTCGCTTAGAAGCGGGACTGTCTCCGGGGCGCAATGAGCAGTTCTTC
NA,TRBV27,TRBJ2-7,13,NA,CASSPGVSYEQYF,TGTGCCAGCAGCCCGGGAGTCTCCTACGAGCAGTACTTC
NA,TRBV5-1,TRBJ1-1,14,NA,CASSLLVGGTEAFF,TGCGCCAGCAGCTTGCTGGTGGGGGGCACTGAAGCTTTCTTT
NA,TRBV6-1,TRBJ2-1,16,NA,CASSETVGSSYNEQFF,TGTGCCAGCAGTGAAACGGTCGGGAGCTCCTACAATGAGCAGTTCTTC
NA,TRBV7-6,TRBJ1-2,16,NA,CASSLEAGKRPYGYTF,TGTGCCAGCAGCTTAGAGGCAGGGAAACGGCCCTATGGCTACACCTTC
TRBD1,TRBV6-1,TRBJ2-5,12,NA,CASSEGDRGVYF,TGTGCCAGCAGTGAAGGGGACAGAGGTGTTTACTTC
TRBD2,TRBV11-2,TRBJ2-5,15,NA,CASSLGRAGVAEQYF,TGTGCCAGCAGCTTAGGGAGGGCGGGAGTAGCGGAGCAGTACTTC
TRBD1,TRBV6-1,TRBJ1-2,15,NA,CASSEATGTASGYTF,TGTGCCAGCAGTGAAGCAACCGGGACAGCTAGCGGCTACACCTTC
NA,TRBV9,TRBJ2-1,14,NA,CASSVGPEDNEQFF,TGTGCCAGCAGCGTCGGCCCCGAGGACAATGAGCAGTTCTTC
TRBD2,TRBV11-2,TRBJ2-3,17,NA,CASSLDRLRGATDTQYF,TGTGCCAGCAGCTTAGATCGCCTGCGGGGGGCCACAGATACGCAGTATTTT
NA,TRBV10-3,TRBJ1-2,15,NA,CAISSLGGERYGYTF,TGTGCCATCAGTTCCCTTGGCGGGGAGCGCTATGGCTACACCTTC
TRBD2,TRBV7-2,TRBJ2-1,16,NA,CASSVYGTSGYNEQFF,TGTGCCAGCAGCGTGTATGGGACTAGCGGATACAATGAGCAGTTCTTC
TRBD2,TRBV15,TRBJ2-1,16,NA,CATSREAGSLHNEQFF,TGTGCCACCAGCAGAGAAGCGGGGTCCTTACACAATGAGCAGTTCTTC
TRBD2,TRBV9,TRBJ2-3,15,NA,CASSALAGLTDTQYF,TGTGCCAGCAGCGCACTAGCGGGATTGACAGATACGCAGTATTTT
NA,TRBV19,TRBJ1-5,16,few,CASSIVTTSSNQPQHF,TGTGCCAGTAGTATAGTGACGACAAGCAGCAATCAGCCCCAGCATTTT
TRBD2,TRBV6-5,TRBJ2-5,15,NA,CASSYTSGAQETQYF,TGTGCCAGCAGTTACACTAGCGGTGCTCAAGAGACCCAGTACTTC
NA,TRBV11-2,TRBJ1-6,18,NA,CASSLDLGRGIYNSPLHF,TGTGCCAGCAGCTTAGATCTAGGGAGGGGTATTTATAATTCACCCCTCCACTTT
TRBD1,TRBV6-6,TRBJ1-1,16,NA,CASSPGQGAKGTEAFF,TGTGCCAGCAGTCCCGGACAGGGGGCGAAGGGCACTGAAGCTTTCTTT
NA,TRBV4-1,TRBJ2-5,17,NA,CASSQDRGGGAGETQYF,TGCGCCAGCAGCCAAGATAGAGGCGGGGGCGCGGGAGAGACCCAGTACTTC
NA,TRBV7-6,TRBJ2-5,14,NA,CASSSKQGQETQYF,TGTGCCAGCAGCTCGAAACAGGGCCAAGAGACCCAGTACTTC
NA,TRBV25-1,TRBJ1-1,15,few,CASSESRGAPTEAFF,TGTGCCAGCAGTGAATCAAGGGGCGCGCCCACTGAAGCTTTCTTT
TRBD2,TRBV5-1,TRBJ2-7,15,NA,CASSRIGTGGYEQYF,TGCGCCAGCAGTCGGATAGGGACGGGGGGCTACGAGCAGTACTTC
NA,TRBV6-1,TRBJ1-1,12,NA,CASNRRGTEAFF,TGTGCCAGCAACCGTAGGGGCACTGAAGCTTTCTTT
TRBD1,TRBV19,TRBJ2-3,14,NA,CASNKGTGADTQYF,TGTGCCAGTAATAAGGGGACAGGCGCAGATACGCAGTATTTT
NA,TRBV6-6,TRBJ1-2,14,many,CASSYSFQGYGYTF,TGTGCCAGCAGTTACTCGTTCCAGGGGTATGGCTACACCTTC
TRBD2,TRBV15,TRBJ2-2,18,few,CATSLPARGAPNTGELFF,TGTGCCACCAGTCTCCCGGCGCGGGGGGCCCCGAACACCGGGGAGCTGTTTTTT
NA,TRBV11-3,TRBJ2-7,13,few,CASSFGQYYEQYF,TGTGCCAGCAGCTTTGGACAGTACTACGAGCAGTACTTC
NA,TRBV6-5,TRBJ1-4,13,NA,CASSLGTSEKLFF,TGTGCCAGCAGTTTGGGGACATCCGAAAAACTGTTTTTT